The 21 T cell receptor beta chains listed next were all sequenced from one sample in a study of T cell responses to AZD1222 COVID-19 vaccine. TCRdb's copy holds only in-frame clones and misses some; the assay was immunoSEQ multiplex PCR. The table records about 110,000 clones, under 95% of them present only once. The sample here was peripheral blood, taken on day 0 of AZD1222 vaccination. The receptor set was obtained from an adult in good health.

This clone was found once. The chain recombines TRBV27 with TRBJ1-1; D is unclear. Trimming took 2 bases from V and 1 from J, leaving 8 bases between them. Germline V gene lookup returns CDR1 MNHEY and CDR2 SMNVEV (reference sequence). CDR3 size: 14 residues. The CDR3 bases are TGTGCCAGCAGTTTAGAAGGTTGGAACACTGAAGCTTTCTTT. This codes for CASSLEGWNTEAFF.

This chain links TRBV5-8 with TRBJ2-5, with TRBD2 identical over 9 bases. Losses at the gene ends were 0 bases for V and 5 bases for J; bases not matched to a gene: 5. The V gene's germline CDR1 is SGHTS and CDR2 YDEGEE. The CDR3 consists of 15 residues. The CDR3 bases are TGTGCCAGCAGCTTGGGGGGGACTAGCATGGAGACCCAGTACTTC. Protein product: CASSLGGTSMETQYF.

Regarding this clone: An end of the junction does not agree with germline; a read error may underlie this. This chain joins TRBV7-9 and TRBJ1-5; a weak D match, TRBD1 (6 bases). This CDR3 is 12 amino acids long. CDR1 is SEHNR, CDR2 FQNEAQ, per germline (reference sequence). CDR3 loop: CASSSNGGTPKF. For the CDR3, the DNA is TGTGCCAGCAGCAGCAATGGGGGGACACCAAAGTTT.

This clone has only a few counts. For the CDR3, the DNA is TGTGCCAGCAGTTACGGGGTGTTAGGGGAATCACCCCTCCACTTT. Its translation is CASSYGVLGESPLHF. The chain is built from TRBV6-5 and TRBJ1-6; a weak D match, TRBD1 (5 bases). The CDR3 totals 15 residues. Trimming took 2 bases from V and 10 from J, leaving 15 bases between them. Germline values: CDR1 MNHEY, CDR2 SVGAGI.

This clone was detected once. The same CDR3 arises from other DNA sequences in this sample as well. The chain combines TRBV5-1 with TRBJ1-4; D might be TRBD1 (5 bases). The V gene lost 0 bases and the J gene lost 0 bases, with 9 bases spanning the gap. The CDR3 sequence is 16 residues long. The germline V gene encodes CDR1 SGHRS and CDR2 YFSETQ. The CDR3 here is CASSLDGGATNEKLFF. The CDR3 DNA sequence: TGCGCCAGCAGCTTGGACGGGGGTGCAACTAATGAAAAACTGTTTTTT.

The V gene is TRBV11-2, the J gene TRBJ1-1, with D uncertain. The CDR3 sequence is 13 residues long. The V end lost 3 bases, the J end lost 6 bases, and 11 bases lay between the germline ends. Germline assignment: CDR1 SGHAT and CDR2 FQNNGV. The CDR3 DNA sequence: TGTGCCAGCAGCTTGGTGGGGTACCCTGAAGCTTTCTTT. Encoded protein: CASSLVGYPEAFF.

CDR3 coding DNA: TGTGCCACCGGTGAGGGGGGGGCCCACGAGCAGTACTTC. Encoded protein: CATGEGGAHEQYF. The chain employs TRBV15 and TRBJ2-7; D may be TRBD2 (7 bases). The CDR3 loop spans 13 amino acids. The germline gives CDR1 LNHNV, CDR2 YYDKDF (reference sequence). V lost 8 bases, J lost 5 bases, and 16 bases lay in between.

The V gene is TRBV6-5, the J gene TRBJ1-4; TRBD1 might be the D (5 bases). This CDR3 has 14 residues. Germline CDR1 MNHEY, CDR2 SVGAGI. V lost 8 bases and J 2 bases, leaving 12 bases between the germline ends. CDR3 amino acids: CASPSGDTNEKLFF. In nucleotides, the CDR3 is TGTGCCAGCCCCTCGGGGGATACTAATGAAAAACTGTTTTTT.

The rearrangement joins TRBV7-9 to TRBJ1-3, with 8 bases that match TRBD1. The CDR3 is 12 residues long. The V gene end was trimmed by 10 bases and the J gene end by 8 bases; junction bases not matched to a gene: 7. The V gene's germline CDR1 is SEHNR and CDR2 FQNEAQ (reference sequence). CDR3 coding DNA: TGTGCCACCCGACAGGGGCGGGACACCATATATTTT. Its protein is CATRQGRDTIYF. The complete variable domain, with remaining parts taken from reference TRBV7-9 and TRBJ1-3, reads DTGVSQNPRHKITKRGQNVTFRCDPISEHNRLYWYRQTLGQGPEFLTYFQNEAQLEKSRLLSDRFSAERPKGSFSTLEIQRTEQGDSAMYLCATRQGRDTIYFGEGSWLTVV.

This clone was counted a single time. The chain has TRBV6-5 and TRBJ2-1; D possibly corresponds to TRBD2 (6 bases). The CDR3 length is 15 residues. V gave up 0 bases and J gave up 14 bases, with 20 bases separating them. CDR1 is MNHEY, CDR2 SVGAGI, per germline. Written as DNA, the CDR3 is TGTGCCAGCAGTTACTCGGGACCCGGGGGAAGTTTTAAGTTCTTC. This encodes CASSYSGPGGSFKFF.

The rearrangement links TRBV5-1 to TRBJ1-6, with D hard to call. The CDR3 runs 14 residues. Germline V gene sequence: CDR1 SGHRS, CDR2 YFSETQ. Trimming removed 2 bases from V and 5 bases from J, with 8 bases in between. The CDR3 sequence: CASSFTADNSPLHF. The DNA for the CDR3 is TGCGCCAGCAGCTTTACAGCTGATAATTCACCCCTCCACTTT.

The V call is TRBV28, the J call TRBJ2-2; TRBD1 is a possible D gene (5 bases). Trimming pared 4 bases from V and 0 bases from J, leaving 9 bases between. Germline V lookup: CDR1 MDHEN, CDR2 SYDVKM. The CDR3 sequence is 15 residues long. The CDR3 DNA reads as TGTGCCAGCAGTTCGGACACGACGAACACCGGGGAGCTGTTTTTT. Translated: CASSSDTTNTGELFF.

In its sample, this clone was seen a few times. CDR3 loop: CASSQGNFYEQYF. The CDR3 nucleotides are TGTGCCAGCAGCCAAGGGAATTTCTACGAGCAGTACTTC. This chain joins TRBV3-1 (or the pseudogene TRBV3-2) and TRBJ2-7; D gene ambiguous. V lost 1 base, J lost 3 bases, and 7 bases lay in between. The CDR3 is 13 residues long. Germline CDR1 is LGHDT and CDR2 is YNNKEL (reference sequence).

This chain uses TRBV6-5 with TRBJ2-7, with 7 bases aligning to TRBD1. V shed 0 bases and J 7 bases; nucleotides not matched to a gene: 6. CDR3 length equals 14 residues. In germline, CDR1 is MNHEY, CDR2 SVGAGI. CDR3 amino acids: CASSYSNRGGEQYF. The CDR3 DNA reads as TGTGCCAGCAGTTACTCGAACAGGGGTGGTGAGCAGTACTTC.

Turning to this clone: Distinct nucleotide sequences in the sample also encode this CDR3. The chain has TRBV6-5 and TRBJ1-1; D gene uncertain. Germline CDR1 and CDR2: MNHEY and SVGAGI. Trimming shortened V by 7 bases and J by 1 base, and 4 bases separated the two germline ends. The CDR3 is 11 residues long. The CDR3 here is CASIWNTEAFF. The CDR3 nucleotides are TGTGCCAGCATCTGGAACACTGAAGCTTTCTTT.

This chain joins TRBV6-5 and TRBJ1-1; tentative D call: TRBD1 (6 bases). Per the germline V gene, CDR1 is MNHEY and CDR2 is SVGAGI. The ends were cut back, 2 bases at V and 0 bases at J, with 10 bases in the middle. The CDR3 contains 15 residues. CDR3 coding DNA: TGTGCCAGCAGTTACCCAGGGGCAATGAACACTGAAGCTTTCTTT. It codes for CASSYPGAMNTEAFF.

This clone was seen once. The chain is built from TRBV6-5 and TRBJ1-6; D uncertain. The CDR3 consists of 13 residues. Germline CDR1 reads MNHEY; CDR2 reads SVGAGI. Trimming took off 6 bases at V and 8 bases at J, with 11 bases between the two ends. CDR3 protein: CASSPRAYSPLHF. The CDR3, as DNA: TGTGCCAGCAGCCCCCGGGCGTATTCACCCCTCCACTTT.

This rearrangement joins TRBV12-3 or TRBV12-4 to TRBJ2-7; 9 bases line up with TRBD1. The J segment lost 6 bases and the V segment lost 5 bases, leaving 5 bases of the junction unmatched. This CDR3 comprises 13 residues. DNA for the CDR3: TGTGCCAGCAGTGGACAGGGGTTCGCCGAGCAGTACTTC. Protein sequence: CASSGQGFAEQYF.

The gene calls are TRBV11-2 and TRBJ2-2; D may match TRBD1 or TRBD2 (5 bases each). The germline CDR1 and CDR2 sequences are SGHAT and FQNNGV. The CDR3 covers 15 residues. Trimming removed 4 bases at V and 5 bases at J, with 14 bases between. The CDR3, as DNA: TGTGCCAGCAGCTCGGCCCGGGACCTGACCGGGGAGCTGTTTTTT. Translation gives CASSSARDLTGELFF.

This clone was picked up one time. V and J are TRBV24-1 and TRBJ2-2; D possibly corresponds to TRBD2 (5 bases). Germline values: CDR1 KGHDR, CDR2 SFDVKD. CDR3 length equals 16 residues. Trimming took off 0 bases at V and 4 bases at J, with 11 bases between the two ends. The CDR3 here is CATSDLTRRGTGELFF. The CDR3 nucleotides are TGTGCCACCAGTGATTTGACGCGTCGGGGCACCGGGGAGCTGTTTTTT.

The rearrangement uses TRBV12-3 or TRBV12-4 and TRBJ2-5; D unresolved. The V end was cut by 3 bases, the J end by 4 bases, with 3 bases between. This CDR3 spans 11 amino acids. CDR3 sequence: CASSFGETQYF. The CDR3 region has the DNA TGTGCCAGCAGTTTTGGAGAGACCCAGTACTTC.